One sample yielded the 13 T cell receptor beta chains listed below, sequenced in a study of regulatory T cells in long-lasting Graves disease. The time point: newly diagnosed GD, antithyroid drugs for less than 3 months. Generation of the TCR library employed RNA extracted from PBMCs. The authors built TCR beta libraries using iRepertoire HTBI primers and Arm-PCR of CDR3 regions. TCRdb reprocessed the multiplex PCR reads with MiXCR, giving one entry per CDR3 protein. The sample has about 470,000 distinct CDR3 sequences, about 15% seen once. These sequences were also reported in another study, on T cells in Graves' hyperthyroidism and ophthalmopathy.

Sequencing used peripheral blood mononuclear cells (PBMCs), obtained at new diagnosis, from a patient treated with antithyroid drugs. The source is a woman in her thirties with Graves disease.

This clonotype showed up just a few times. The gene calls are TRBV5-8 and TRBJ1-6; D remains ambiguous. In germline, CDR1 is SGHTS, CDR2 YDEGEE. V lost 3 bases and J lost 7, with 20 bases in between. This CDR3 has 17 residues. In DNA, the CDR3 is TGTGCCAGCAGCTCTAGAAGAAAGACCAAGGCCAATTCACCCCTCCACTTT. Translated, it gives CASSSRRKTKANSPLHF.

The V gene is TRBV20-1, the J gene TRBJ2-3; TRBD2 matches at 7 bases. The CDR3 has 14 residues. The germline gives CDR1 DFQATT, CDR2 SNEGSKA (reference sequence). The J segment lost 1 base and the V segment lost 3 bases, leaving 4 bases of the junction unmatched. CDR3 amino acids: CSARPSGRTDTQYF. Here the CDR3 DNA reads TGCAGTGCTAGGCCTAGCGGACGCACAGATACGCAGTATTTT.

This clonotype was seen a few times. The J gene is TRBJ2-2, the V gene TRBV5-1; TRBD1 matches 9 bases. Germline-derived CDR1 and CDR2 are SGHRS and YFSETQ. The CDR3 is 18 residues long. Germline trimming cut 3 bases from V and 1 base from J; bases unmatched to any gene: 10. The CDR3 reads CASSSTYWGQGNTGELFF. For the CDR3, the DNA is TGCGCCAGCAGCTCTACCTATTGGGGACAGGGGAACACCGGGGAGCTGTTTTTT.

The chain links TRBV11-2 to TRBJ2-1; D possibly corresponds to TRBD2 (6 bases). The CDR3 is made up of 19 amino acids. Trimming left V 1 base short and J 0 bases short, with 19 bases between. Germline V gives CDR1 SGHAT, CDR2 FQNNGV. CDR3 DNA sequence: TGTGCCAGCAGCTTAGTGCAAATCCGGGACTCCAGCTCCTACAATGAGCAGTTCTTC. Its translation: CASSLVQIRDSSSYNEQFF.

This clonotype was seen many times. This chain links TRBV7-2 with TRBJ1-3, with D perhaps TRBD1 (6 bases). The length of the CDR3 is 14 residues. Trimming shortened V by 5 bases and J by 3 bases, and 11 bases separated the two germline ends. Germline CDR1 reads SGHTA; CDR2 reads FQGNSA. The CDR3 loop reads CASSLQGFGNTIYF. CDR3 DNA: TGTGCCAGCAGCCTACAGGGATTTGGAAACACCATATATTTT. Variable domain in full (rest from reference TRBV7-2 and TRBJ1-3): GAGVSQSPSNKVTEKGKDVELRCDPISGHTALYWYRQSLGQGLEFLIYFQGNSAPDKSGLPSDRFSAERTGGSVSTLTIQRTQQEDSAVYLCASSLQGFGNTIYFGEGSWLTVV.

The rearrangement uses TRBV6-1 and TRBJ2-1, with 8 bases fitting TRBD2. CDR1 and CDR2 from the germline V gene are MNHNS and SASEGT. V trimming: 11 bases; J trimming: 7 bases; junction bases outside the gene matches: 16. This CDR3 has 15 amino acids. CDR3 DNA: TGTGCCGCCAGGAAACAACTTAGCGGGAAGAATGAGCAGTTCTTC. Translated, it gives CAARKQLSGKNEQFF.

The sample holds a few counts of this clonotype. The J gene is TRBJ2-1, the V gene TRBV4-1; 7 nucleotides align to TRBD2. Germline V lookup: CDR1 MGHRA, CDR2 YSYEKL. CDR3 size: 15 residues. J was trimmed by 8 bases and V by 5 bases; bases with no gene match: 12. This CDR3 is CASSSGLVGVYEQFF. Here the CDR3 DNA reads TGCGCCAGCAGCTCTGGACTAGTCGGCGTCTATGAGCAGTTCTTC.

The table lists this clonotype with a few counts. CDR3 residues: CASSLMGGLGYEQYF. The CDR3 DNA follows: TGTGCCAGCAGTTTAATGGGGGGGCTGGGCTACGAGCAGTACTTC. The chain is built from TRBV28 and TRBJ2-7; D possibly corresponds to TRBD2 (7 bases). Looked up from germline, CDR1 is MDHEN and CDR2 is SYDVKM. V lost 2 bases and J lost 3, with 14 bases in between. The CDR3 contains 15 residues.

A remark on this clonotype: An end of the junction differs from the germline gene, which may be a read error. The chain is built from TRBV19 and TRBJ2-7, with D tentatively TRBD1 (6 bases). CDR3 length: 13 residues. The germline V gene encodes CDR1 LNHDA and CDR2 SQIVND (reference sequence). CDR3 in amino acids: CASRGTPGYERYF. DNA of the CDR3: TGTGCCAGTAGAGGGACACCCGGCTACGAGCGGTACTTC.

The V call is TRBV5-6, the J call TRBJ1-4; D is possibly TRBD1 (6 bases). This CDR3 region has 14 residues. The V gene's germline CDR1 is SGHDT and CDR2 YYEEEE. The V gene lost 3 bases and the J gene lost 8 bases, with 14 bases spanning the gap. The CDR3 reads CASSSYGQFEKLFF. Here the CDR3 DNA reads TGTGCCAGCAGCTCCTACGGACAGTTCGAAAAACTGTTTTTT.

The chain combines TRBV5-1 with TRBJ2-5, with 7 bases matching TRBD2. The V gene's germline CDR1 is SGHRS and CDR2 YFSETQ. The V segment lost 4 bases and the J segment 1 base; nucleotides outside the gene matches: 13. The CDR3 contains 17 residues. The chain's CDR3 is CASSAGGWRESQETQYF. The CDR3 region has the DNA TGCGCCAGCAGCGCGGGCGGATGGCGGGAGAGCCAAGAGACCCAGTACTTC.

The table lists this clonotype with many counts. The chain combines TRBV13 with TRBJ2-1; 7 positions match TRBD2. The germline CDR1 and CDR2 sequences are PRHDT and FYEKMQ (reference sequence). Trimming at V came to 7 bases and at J to 6 bases, leaving 9 bases not matched to a gene. The CDR3 consists of 14 residues. The CDR3 loop is CASNLAGAGNEQFF. The CDR3 coding sequence is TGTGCCAGCAATCTGGCGGGAGCTGGCAATGAGCAGTTCTTC.

About this clonotype: Its ends do not fully match the called genes, so a read error is possible. The V and J genes are TRBV18 and TRBJ2-5; TRBD2 aligns across 14 bases. The CDR3 is made up of 16 amino acids. Germline V gene data show CDR1 as KGHSH and CDR2 as LQKENI. CDR3 in amino acids: CASSTGTSGSRETQYF. The CDR3 coding sequence is TGCGCCAGCTCAACCGGGACTAGCGGGAGTCGAGAGACCCAGTACTTC.